Only one count was recorded for the clone carrying this T cell receptor (beta chain). Antigen unknown. Germline values: CDR1 SGHDT, CDR2 YYEEEE. The CDR3 has 14 residues. V lost 5 bases, J lost 8 bases, and 9 bases stayed unmatched. The sample belongs to a study of cytomegalovirus exposure and HLA in healthy donors. Study-level findings and limits: The sole available immune exposure information was CMV serostatus. Donors were assumed by presence/absence analyses to have roughly uniform sequencing depth.

Vbeta (60) and Jbeta (13) primers were used in the PCR. As handled by the study authors: A follow-up analysis tallied tens of millions of unique TCR beta chains, roughly 11 million shared. Produced via immunoSEQ multiplex PCR; TCRdb's table is partial and in-frame only. That table furnishes V, J and clone size, whereas the DNA furnished D and trimming. Counted here are some 170,000 clones, about four fifths occurring once; the ten biggest clones make up under 6%. The clonotype originates from a man aged 25 to 40 in good health and CMV-seronegative. The sequencing sample was made of PBMCs. The chain combines TRBV5-6 with TRBJ1-2; 10 bases agree with TRBD1. The CDR3 region is CASSLDRGLGGYTF. The CDR3 DNA reads TGTGCCAGCAGTCTTGACAGGGGGCTTGGAGGCTACACCTTC.